The clone carrying this T cell receptor beta chain was observed a few times. No antigen is known for it. Carrying unique molecular identifiers, the cDNA also gained a universal primer site through template switching. TCRdb recomputed calls from the 5' RACE reads with MiXCR, one row per CDR3 protein. Among roughly 1.6 million distinct CDR3 sequences listed, around 29% were seen once. Healthy Caucasians, and only they, were the donors. These data originate in a study of identical twins. The study's findings and limits: Insertions were reduced in abundant cord blood beta clonotypes but not in memory repertoires. Zero-insertion analyses could be partly confounded by invariant MAIT and iNKT cells.

This CDR3 is 16 amino acids long. J gave up 5 bases and V 3 bases, and 12 bases lay outside the gene matches. Germline V gives CDR1 MNHNS, CDR2 SASEGT. The chain carries TRBV6-1 and TRBJ1-2, with 7 positions matching TRBD1. The sample consisted of cord blood. This clonotype originated in a newborn girl in good health. The CDR3 reads CASSDERTGLFYGYTF. CDR3 coding DNA: TGTGCCAGCAGTGACGAGAGGACAGGACTCTTTTATGGCTACACCTTC.